Many counts were recorded for the clone carrying this T cell receptor (beta chain). This sample is drawn from a study of Graves' ophthalmopathy and Graves' hyperthyroidism. V trimming: 10 bases; J trimming: 4 bases; junction bases outside the gene matches: 10. The CDR3 contains 14 residues. Germline lookup yields CDR1 SEHNR and CDR2 FQNEAQ (reference sequence). Amplification from RNA transcripts yielded the TCR beta CDR3 regions. Second-round multiplex PCR followed a first-round RT-PCR using HTBI primers. Via MiXCR, TCRdb re-called the multiplex PCR reads, giving one row per CDR3 protein. The sample includes about 370,000 distinct CDR3 sequences, about a sixth of them seen just once.

This chain uses TRBV7-9 with TRBJ2-5; 9 bases agree with TRBD1. This clonotype was obtained from an adult woman with stable Graves' hyperthyroidism. Sequencing input: peripheral blood. CDR3 coding DNA: TGTGCCACCACGGTGACAGGGGGGGGAGAGACCCAGTACTTC. Residues: CATTVTGGGETQYF.